The clone carrying this T cell receptor (beta chain) was seen at least ten times. Its antigen is still unknown. These data originate in a study of breast tumors, draining lymph nodes, adjacent tissues. TCRdb used MiXCR to reprocess the multiplex PCR reads, holding one entry per CDR3 protein. Of about 230,000 distinct CDR3 sequences in the sample, 32% are singletons; the top ten hold 1.1% to 1.5%. The CDR3 runs 13 residues. V dropped 3 bases and J dropped 7 bases, with 13 bases sitting between them. Germline V gene lookup returns CDR1 GTSNPN and CDR2 SVGIG (reference sequence). Findings of the study overall: Luminal-like breast cancer showed significantly higher tumor–nontumor repertoire similarity than basal-like. Data only fit, rather than demonstrated, lymph node origin of most tumor T cells. Most tumor T cells seemingly derive from lymph node, then expand in tumor. Tumor TCR diversity was below lymph nodes but above nontumor tissue.

The lymph nodes were axillary draining lymph nodes from breast cancer patients. This sequence was found in a female donor with breast cancer. Some clones in this sample may be carry-over from other donors' samples. The sequenced sample was axillary lymph node tissue. The rearrangement joins TRBV30 to TRBJ2-1, with D perhaps TRBD2 (6 bases). CDR3 in DNA: TGTGCCTGGAGGCGCGGGATCAATAATGAGCAGTTCTTC. Its translation is CAWRRGINNEQFF.